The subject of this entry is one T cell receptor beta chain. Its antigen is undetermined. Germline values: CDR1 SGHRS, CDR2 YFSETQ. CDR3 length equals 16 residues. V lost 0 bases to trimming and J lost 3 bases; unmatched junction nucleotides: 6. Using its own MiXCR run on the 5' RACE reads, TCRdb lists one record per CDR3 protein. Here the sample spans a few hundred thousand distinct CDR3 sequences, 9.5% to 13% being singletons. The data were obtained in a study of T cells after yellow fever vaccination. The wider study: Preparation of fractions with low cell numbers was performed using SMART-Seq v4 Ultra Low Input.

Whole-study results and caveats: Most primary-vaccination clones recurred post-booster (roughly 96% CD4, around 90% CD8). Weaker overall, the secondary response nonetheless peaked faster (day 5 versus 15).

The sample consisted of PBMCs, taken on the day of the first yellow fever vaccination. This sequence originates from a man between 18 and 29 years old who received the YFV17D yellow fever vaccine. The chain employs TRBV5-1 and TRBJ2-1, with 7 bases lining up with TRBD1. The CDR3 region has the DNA TGCGCCAGCAGCTTGGTTTCGGGACAGAACTACAATGAGCAGTTCTTC. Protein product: CASSLVSGQNYNEQFF. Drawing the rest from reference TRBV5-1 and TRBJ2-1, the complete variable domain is KAGVTQTPRYLIKTRGQQVTLSCSPISGHRSVSWYQQTPGQGLQFLFEYFSETQRNKGNFPGRFSGRQFSNSRSEMNVSTLELGDSALYLCASSLVSGQNYNEQFFGPGTRLTVL.